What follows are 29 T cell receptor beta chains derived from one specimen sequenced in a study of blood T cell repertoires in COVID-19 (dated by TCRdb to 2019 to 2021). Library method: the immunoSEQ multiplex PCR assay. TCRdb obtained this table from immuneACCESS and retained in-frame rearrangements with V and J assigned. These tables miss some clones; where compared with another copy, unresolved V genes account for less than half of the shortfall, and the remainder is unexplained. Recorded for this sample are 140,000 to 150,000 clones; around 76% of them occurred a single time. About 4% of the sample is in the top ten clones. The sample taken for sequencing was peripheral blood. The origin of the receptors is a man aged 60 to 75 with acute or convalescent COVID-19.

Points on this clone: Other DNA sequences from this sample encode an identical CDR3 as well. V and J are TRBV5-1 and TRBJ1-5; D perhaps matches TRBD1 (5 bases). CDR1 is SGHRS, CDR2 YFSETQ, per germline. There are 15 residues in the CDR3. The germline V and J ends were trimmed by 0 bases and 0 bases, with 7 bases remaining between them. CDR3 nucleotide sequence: TGCGCCAGCAGCTTGGCCGGGGGTAGCAATCAGCCCCAGCATTTT. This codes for CASSLAGGSNQPQHF. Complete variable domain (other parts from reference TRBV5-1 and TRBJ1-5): KAGVTQTPRYLIKTRGQQVTLSCSPISGHRSVSWYQQTPGQGLQFLFEYFSETQRNKGNFPGRFSGRQFSNSRSEMNVSTLELGDSALYLCASSLAGGSNQPQHFGDGTRLSIL.

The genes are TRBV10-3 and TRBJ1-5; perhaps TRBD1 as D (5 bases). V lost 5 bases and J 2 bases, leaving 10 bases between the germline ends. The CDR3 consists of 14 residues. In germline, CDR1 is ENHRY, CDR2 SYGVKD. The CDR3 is CAISKGKGNQPQHF. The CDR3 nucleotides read TGTGCCATCAGTAAGGGGAAAGGCAATCAGCCCCAGCATTTT.

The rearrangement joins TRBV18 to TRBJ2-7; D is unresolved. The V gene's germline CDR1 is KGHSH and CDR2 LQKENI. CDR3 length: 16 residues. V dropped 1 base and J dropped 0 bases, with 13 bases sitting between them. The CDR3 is CASSPRWQEISYEQYF. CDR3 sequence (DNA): TGTGCCAGCTCACCACGGTGGCAGGAAATCTCCTACGAGCAGTACTTC.

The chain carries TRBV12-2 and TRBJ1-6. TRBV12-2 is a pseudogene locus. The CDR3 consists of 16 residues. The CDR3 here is CASRRGGLPYNSPLHF. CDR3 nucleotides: TGTGCAAGTCGTCGGGGGGGGCTCCCCTATAATTCACCCCTCCACTTT.

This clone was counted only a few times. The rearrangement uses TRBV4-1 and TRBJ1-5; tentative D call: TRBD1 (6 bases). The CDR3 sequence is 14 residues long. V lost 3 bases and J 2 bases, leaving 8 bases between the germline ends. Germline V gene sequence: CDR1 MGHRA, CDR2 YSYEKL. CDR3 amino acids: CASSHGQRNQPQHF. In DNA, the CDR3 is TGCGCCAGCAGCCACGGACAGCGCAATCAGCCCCAGCATTTT.

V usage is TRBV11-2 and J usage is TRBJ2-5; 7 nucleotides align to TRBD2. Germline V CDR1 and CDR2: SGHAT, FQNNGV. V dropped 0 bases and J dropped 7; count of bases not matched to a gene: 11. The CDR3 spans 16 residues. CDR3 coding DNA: TGTGCCAGCAGCTTAGACAATCCCCCTGGGGGGGGGACCCAGTACTTC. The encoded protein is CASSLDNPPGGGTQYF.

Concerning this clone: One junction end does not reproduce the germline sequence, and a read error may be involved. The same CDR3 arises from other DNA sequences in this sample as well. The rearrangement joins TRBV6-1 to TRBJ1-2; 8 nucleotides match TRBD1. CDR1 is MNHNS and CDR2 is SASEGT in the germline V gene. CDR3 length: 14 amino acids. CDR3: CASSEGQGNYGYTF. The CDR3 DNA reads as TGTGCCAGCAGCGAAGGACAGGGCAACTATGGCTACACCTTC.

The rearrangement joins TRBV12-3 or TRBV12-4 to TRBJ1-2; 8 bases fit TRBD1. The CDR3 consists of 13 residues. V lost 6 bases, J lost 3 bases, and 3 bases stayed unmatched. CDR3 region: CASRLGQDYGYTF. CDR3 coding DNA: TGTGCCAGCAGATTGGGACAGGACTATGGCTACACCTTC.

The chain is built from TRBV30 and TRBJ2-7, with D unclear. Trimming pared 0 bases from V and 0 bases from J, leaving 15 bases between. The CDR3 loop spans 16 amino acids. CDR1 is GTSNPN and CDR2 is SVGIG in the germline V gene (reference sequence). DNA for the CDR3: TGTGCCTGGAGTGTTAGAGTCGGTTACTCCTCCTACGAGCAGTACTTC. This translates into CAWSVRVGYSSYEQYF.

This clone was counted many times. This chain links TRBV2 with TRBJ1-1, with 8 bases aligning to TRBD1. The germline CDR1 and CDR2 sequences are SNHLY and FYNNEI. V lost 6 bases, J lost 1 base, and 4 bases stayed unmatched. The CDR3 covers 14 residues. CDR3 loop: CASSWTGPNTEAFF. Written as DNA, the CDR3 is TGTGCCAGCAGCTGGACAGGGCCGAACACTGAAGCTTTCTTT.

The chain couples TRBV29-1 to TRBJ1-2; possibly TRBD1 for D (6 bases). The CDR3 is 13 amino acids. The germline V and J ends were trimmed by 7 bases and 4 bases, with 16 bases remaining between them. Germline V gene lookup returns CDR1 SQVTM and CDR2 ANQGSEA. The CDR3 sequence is CSAPRGGTYGYTF. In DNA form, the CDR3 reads TGCAGCGCCCCAAGGGGGGGAACCTATGGCTACACCTTC.

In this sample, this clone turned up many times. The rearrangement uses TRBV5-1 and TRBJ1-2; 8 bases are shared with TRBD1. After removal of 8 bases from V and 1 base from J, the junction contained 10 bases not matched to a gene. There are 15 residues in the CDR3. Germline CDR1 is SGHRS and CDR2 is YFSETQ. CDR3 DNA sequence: TGCGCCAGTACCTTATTGACAGGGGATAACTATGGCTACACCTTC. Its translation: CASTLLTGDNYGYTF.

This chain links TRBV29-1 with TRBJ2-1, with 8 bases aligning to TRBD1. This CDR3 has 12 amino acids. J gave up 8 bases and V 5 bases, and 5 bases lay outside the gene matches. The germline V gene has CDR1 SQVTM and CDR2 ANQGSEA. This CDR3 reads CSVSTGADEQFF. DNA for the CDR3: TGCAGCGTTTCGACAGGGGCCGATGAGCAGTTCTTC.

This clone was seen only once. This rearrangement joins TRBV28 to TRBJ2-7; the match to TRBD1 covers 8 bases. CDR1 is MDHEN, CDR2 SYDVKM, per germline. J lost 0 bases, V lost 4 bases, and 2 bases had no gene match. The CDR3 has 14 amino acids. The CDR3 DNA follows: TGTGCCAGCAGTTCAGGGGGCAGCTCCTACGAGCAGTACTTC. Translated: CASSSGGSSYEQYF.

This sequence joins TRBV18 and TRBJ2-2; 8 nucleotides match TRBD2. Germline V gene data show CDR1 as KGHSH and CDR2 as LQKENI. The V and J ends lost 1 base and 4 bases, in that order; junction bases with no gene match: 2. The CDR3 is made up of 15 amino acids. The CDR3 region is CASSPQGLGTGELFF. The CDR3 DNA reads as TGTGCCAGCTCACCACAGGGACTAGGCACCGGGGAGCTGTTTTTT. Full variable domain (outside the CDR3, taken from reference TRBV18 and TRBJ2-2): NAGVMQNPRHLVRRRGQEARLRCSPMKGHSHVYWYRQLPEEGLKFMVYLQKENIIDESGMPKERFSAEFPKEGPSILRIQQVVRGDSAAYFCASSPQGLGTGELFFGEGSRLTVL.

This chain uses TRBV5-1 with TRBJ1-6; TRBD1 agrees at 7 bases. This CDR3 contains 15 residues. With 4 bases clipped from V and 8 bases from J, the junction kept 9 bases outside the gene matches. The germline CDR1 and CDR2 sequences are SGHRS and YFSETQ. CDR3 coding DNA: TGCGCCAGCAGCACTATGACAGGGTCGGATTCACCCCTCCACTTT. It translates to CASSTMTGSDSPLHF.

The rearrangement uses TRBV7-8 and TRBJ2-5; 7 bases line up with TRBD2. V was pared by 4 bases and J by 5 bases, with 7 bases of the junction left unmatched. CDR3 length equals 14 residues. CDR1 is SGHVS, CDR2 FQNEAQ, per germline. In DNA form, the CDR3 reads TGTGCCAGCAGCTCCCGGGACTATGGGGAGACCCAGTACTTC. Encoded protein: CASSSRDYGETQYF.

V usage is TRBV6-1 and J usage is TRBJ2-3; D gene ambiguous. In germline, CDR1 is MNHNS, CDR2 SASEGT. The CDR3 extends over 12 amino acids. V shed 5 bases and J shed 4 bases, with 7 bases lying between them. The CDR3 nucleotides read TGTGCCAGCAGTCCAGAGGCAGATACGCAGTATTTT. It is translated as CASSPEADTQYF.

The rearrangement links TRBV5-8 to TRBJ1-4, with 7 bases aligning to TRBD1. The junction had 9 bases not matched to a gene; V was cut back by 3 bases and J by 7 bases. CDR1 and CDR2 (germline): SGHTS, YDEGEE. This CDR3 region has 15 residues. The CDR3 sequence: CASSSRARGSEKLFF. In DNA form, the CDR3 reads TGTGCCAGCAGCTCCAGGGCCAGGGGGAGTGAAAAACTGTTTTTT. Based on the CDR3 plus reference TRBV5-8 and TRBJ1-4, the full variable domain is EAGVTQSPTHLIKTRGQQATLRCSPISGHTSVYWYQQALGLGLQFLLWYDEGEERNRGNFPPRFSGRQFPNYSSELNVNALELEDSALYLCASSSRARGSEKLFFGSGTQLSVL.

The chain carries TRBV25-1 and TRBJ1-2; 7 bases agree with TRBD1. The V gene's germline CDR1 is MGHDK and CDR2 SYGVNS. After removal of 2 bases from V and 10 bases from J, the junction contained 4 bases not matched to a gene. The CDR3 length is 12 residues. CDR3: CASSERQGLYTF. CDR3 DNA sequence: TGTGCCAGCAGTGAAAGACAGGGTCTCTACACCTTC.

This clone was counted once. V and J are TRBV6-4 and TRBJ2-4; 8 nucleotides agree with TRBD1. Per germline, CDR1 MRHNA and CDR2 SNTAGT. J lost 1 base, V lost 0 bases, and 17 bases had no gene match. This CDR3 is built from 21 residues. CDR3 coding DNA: TGTGCCAGCAGTGACTCCACTAGACAGGGGTCCTACCTGGTGGCCAAAAACATTCAGTACTTC. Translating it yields CASSDSTRQGSYLVAKNIQYF.

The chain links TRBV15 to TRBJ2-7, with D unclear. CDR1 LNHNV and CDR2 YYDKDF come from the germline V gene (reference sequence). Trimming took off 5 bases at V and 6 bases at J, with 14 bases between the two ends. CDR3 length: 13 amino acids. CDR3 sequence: CATSVLPTLEQYF. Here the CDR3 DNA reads TGTGCCACCAGCGTACTTCCAACTCTCGAGCAGTACTTC.

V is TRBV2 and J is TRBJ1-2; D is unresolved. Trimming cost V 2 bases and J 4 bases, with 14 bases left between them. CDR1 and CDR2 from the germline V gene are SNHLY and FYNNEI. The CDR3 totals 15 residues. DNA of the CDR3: TGTGCCAGCAGTGAACAGGCAGGCAACGGCTATGGCTACACCTTC. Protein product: CASSEQAGNGYGYTF.

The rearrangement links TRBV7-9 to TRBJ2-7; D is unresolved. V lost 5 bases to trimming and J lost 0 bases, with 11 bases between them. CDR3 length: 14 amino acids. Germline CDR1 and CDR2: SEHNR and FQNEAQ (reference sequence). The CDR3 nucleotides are TGTGCCAGCAGCCCCGGCGGAGCCTCCTACGAGCAGTACTTC. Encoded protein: CASSPGGASYEQYF.

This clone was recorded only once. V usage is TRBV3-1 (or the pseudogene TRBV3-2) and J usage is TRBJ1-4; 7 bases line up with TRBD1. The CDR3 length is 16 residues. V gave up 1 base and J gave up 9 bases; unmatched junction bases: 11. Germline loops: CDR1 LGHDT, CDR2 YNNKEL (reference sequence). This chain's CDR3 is CASSQGRQGIYQKLFF. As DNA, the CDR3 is TGTGCCAGCAGCCAAGGGCGACAGGGAATTTATCAAAAACTGTTTTTT.

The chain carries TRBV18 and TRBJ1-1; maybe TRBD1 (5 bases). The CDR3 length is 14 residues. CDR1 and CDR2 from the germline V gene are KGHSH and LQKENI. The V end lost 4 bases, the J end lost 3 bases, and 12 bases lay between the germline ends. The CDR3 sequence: CASSLFPGDTEAFF. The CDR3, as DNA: TGTGCCAGCTCACTTTTTCCGGGGGACACTGAAGCTTTCTTT.

Written as DNA, the CDR3 is TGTGCCAGCCGAGCGAGGGAGGGACAGGTCAATGGCTACACCTTC. The encoded protein is CASRAREGQVNGYTF. The chain combines TRBV6-5 with TRBJ1-2; 8 nucleotides align to TRBD1. Germline V gene data show CDR1 as MNHEY and CDR2 as SVGAGI. The ends lost 8 bases at V and 6 bases at J; junction bases unmatched: 14. The CDR3 spans 15 residues.

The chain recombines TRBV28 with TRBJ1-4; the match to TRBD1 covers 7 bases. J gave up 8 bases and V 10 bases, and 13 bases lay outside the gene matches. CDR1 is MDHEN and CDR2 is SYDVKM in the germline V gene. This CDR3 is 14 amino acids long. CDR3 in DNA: TGTGCCATAACCCCCGACAGGGTGAGCGAAAAACTGTTTTTT. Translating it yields CAITPDRVSEKLFF.

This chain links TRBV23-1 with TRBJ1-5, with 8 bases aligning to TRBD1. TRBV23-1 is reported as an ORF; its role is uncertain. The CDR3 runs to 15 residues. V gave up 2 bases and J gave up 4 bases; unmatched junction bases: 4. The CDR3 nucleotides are TGCGCCAGCAGTCAACGGACAGGGAAAAATCAGCCCCAGCATTTT. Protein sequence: CASSQRTGKNQPQHF.